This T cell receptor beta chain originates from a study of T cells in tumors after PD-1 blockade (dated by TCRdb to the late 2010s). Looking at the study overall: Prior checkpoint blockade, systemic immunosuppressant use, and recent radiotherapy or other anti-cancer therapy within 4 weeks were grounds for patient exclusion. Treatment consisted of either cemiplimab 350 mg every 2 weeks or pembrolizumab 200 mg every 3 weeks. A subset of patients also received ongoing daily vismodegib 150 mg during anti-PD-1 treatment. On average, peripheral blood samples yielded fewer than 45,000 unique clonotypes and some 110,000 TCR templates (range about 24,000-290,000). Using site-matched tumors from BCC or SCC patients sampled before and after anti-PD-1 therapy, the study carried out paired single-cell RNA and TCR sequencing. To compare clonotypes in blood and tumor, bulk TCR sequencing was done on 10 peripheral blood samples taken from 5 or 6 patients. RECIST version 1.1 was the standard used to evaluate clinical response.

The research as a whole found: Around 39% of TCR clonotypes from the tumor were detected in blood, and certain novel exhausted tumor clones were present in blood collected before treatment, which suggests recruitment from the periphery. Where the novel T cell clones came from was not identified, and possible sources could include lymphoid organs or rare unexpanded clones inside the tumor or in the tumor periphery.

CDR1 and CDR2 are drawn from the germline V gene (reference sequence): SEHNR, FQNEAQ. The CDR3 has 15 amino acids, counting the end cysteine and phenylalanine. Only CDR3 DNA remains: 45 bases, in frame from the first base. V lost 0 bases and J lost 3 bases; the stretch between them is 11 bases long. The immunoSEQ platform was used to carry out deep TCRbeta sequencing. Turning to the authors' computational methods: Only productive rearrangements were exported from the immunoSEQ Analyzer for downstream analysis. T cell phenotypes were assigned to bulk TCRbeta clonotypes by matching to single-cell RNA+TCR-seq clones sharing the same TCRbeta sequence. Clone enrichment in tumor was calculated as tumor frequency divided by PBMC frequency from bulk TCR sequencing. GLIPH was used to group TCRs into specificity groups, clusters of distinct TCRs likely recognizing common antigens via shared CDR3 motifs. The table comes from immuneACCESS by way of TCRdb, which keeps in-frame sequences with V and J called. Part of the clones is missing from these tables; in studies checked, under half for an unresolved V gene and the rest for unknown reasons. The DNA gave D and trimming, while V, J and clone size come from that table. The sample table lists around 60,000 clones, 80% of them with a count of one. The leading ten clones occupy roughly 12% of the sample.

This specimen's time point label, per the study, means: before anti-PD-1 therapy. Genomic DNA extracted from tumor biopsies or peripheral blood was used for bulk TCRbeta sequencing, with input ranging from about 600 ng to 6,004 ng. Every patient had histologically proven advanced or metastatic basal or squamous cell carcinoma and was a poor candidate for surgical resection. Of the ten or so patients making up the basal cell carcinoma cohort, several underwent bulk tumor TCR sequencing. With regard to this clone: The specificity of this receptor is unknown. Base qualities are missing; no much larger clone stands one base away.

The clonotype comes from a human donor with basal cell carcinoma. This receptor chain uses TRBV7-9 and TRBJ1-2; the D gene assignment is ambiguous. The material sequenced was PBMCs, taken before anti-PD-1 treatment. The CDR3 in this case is CASSLAQARDYGYTF. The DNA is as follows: TGTGCCAGCAGCTTAGCGCAGGCGAGGGACTATGGCTACACCTTC. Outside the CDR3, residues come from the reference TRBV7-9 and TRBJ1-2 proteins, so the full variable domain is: DTGVSQNPRHKITKRGQNVTFRCDPISEHNRLYWYRQTLGQGPEFLTYFQNEAQLEKSRLLSDRFSAERPKGSFSTLEIQRTEQGDSAMYLCASSLAQARDYGYTFGSGTRLTVV.